The T cell receptor (beta chain) described here comes from a study of cytomegalovirus exposure and HLA in healthy donors. Study-level findings and limits: Three CMV-associated chains proved CMV antigen-specific in vitro. Clusters of TCRs from the first cohort tended to co-occur in the 100 to 150 validation repertoires (as a later analysis found).

Of note for this clone: Its antigen is currently unknown.

Sequencing was performed with immunoSEQ multiplex PCR; in TCRdb, only in-frame clones are kept and a portion is missing. The repertoire holds roughly 170,000 clones, with about 80% as singletons. The CDR3 runs 19 residues. The V and J ends lost 1 base and 1 base, in that order; junction bases with no gene match: 9. Germline CDR1 SGHAT, CDR2 FQNNGV. Source material: PBMCs. The origin of this receptor is a woman aged 18-30 years in good health and CMV-seropositive. The chain has TRBV11-2 and TRBJ2-6; 8 bases are shared with TRBD1. The CDR3 reads CASSLVLQGGVSGANVLTF. CDR3 in DNA: TGTGCCAGCAGCTTAGTGTTACAGGGGGGAGTTTCTGGGGCCAACGTCCTGACTTTC.